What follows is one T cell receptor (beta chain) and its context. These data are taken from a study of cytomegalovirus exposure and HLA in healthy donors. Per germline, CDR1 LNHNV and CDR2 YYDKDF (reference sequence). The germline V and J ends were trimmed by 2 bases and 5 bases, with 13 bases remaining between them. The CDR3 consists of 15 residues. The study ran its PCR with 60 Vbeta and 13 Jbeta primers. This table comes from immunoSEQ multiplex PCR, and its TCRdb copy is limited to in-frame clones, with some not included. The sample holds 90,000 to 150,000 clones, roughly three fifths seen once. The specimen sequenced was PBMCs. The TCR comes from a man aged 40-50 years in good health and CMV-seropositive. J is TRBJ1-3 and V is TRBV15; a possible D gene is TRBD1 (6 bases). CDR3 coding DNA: TGTGCCACCAGCAGACATACAGGGTTGCGAAACACCATATATTTT. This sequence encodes CATSRHTGLRNTIYF.